Sequencing of this TCR beta chain was carried out in a study of monozygotic twins with inflammatory bowel disease. TCRdb reprocessed the 5' RACE reads, with one entry per CDR3 protein and no DNA. The sample has approximately 330,000 distinct CDR3 sequences. The CDR3 is 15 amino acids. Germline CDR1 SGHAT, CDR2 FQNNGV. The TCR comes from a human donor with ulcerative colitis or Crohn's disease, or a healthy co-twin of an affected twin (not recorded which). The sample consisted of blood. The rearrangement joins TRBV11-2 to TRBJ1-2; without DNA, the TCRdb call of TRBD1 cannot be checked. CDR3 in amino acids: CASSQPGQTVYGYTF. Together with reference TRBV11-2 and TRBJ1-2, the CDR3 gives the full variable domain: EAGVAQSPRYKIIEKRQSVAFWCNPISGHATLYWYQQILGQGPKLLIQFQNNGVVDDSQLPKDRFSAERLKGVDSTLKIQPAKLEDSAVYLCASSQPGQTVYGYTFGSGTRLTVV.